A selection of T cell receptor beta chains follows, all from one sample in a study of cytotoxic CD8 clonotypes in ibrutinib-treated CLL. Some clones are missing from TCRdb's copy, which holds only in-frame ones; the method was immunoSEQ multiplex PCR. The table records roughly 63,000 clones, roughly 59% of them present only once. The sequences come from PBMCs, collected after 12 months of ibrutinib treatment. All receptors derive from a human donor with chronic lymphocytic leukemia. The CDR3 runs from the conserved cysteine through the conserved F or W. D genes are given only for firm matches. A row's size may be missing; if present it is once, few, many or a size class.

d_call | j_call | clone_size | v_call | cdr3_nt | cdr3_aa
. | TRBJ1-2 | . | TRBV2 | TGTGCCAGTACAACCGACGCGTTCTATGGCTACACCTTC | CASTTDAFYGYTF
. | TRBJ2-3 | once | TRBV4-1 | TGCGCCAGCAGCCGGATGGGGGAAGGCGATACGCAGTATTTT | CASSRMGEGDTQYF
TRBD2 | TRBJ2-5 | . | TRBV9 | TGTGCCAGCAGCGTAGCCTTAGCGGGGCCTCTTTTGACCCAGTACTTC | CASSVALAGPLLTQYF
. | TRBJ1-2 | few | TRBV27 | TGTGCCAGCAGTTTGGGGGGGTACTATGGCTACACCTTC | CASSLGGYYGYTF
. | TRBJ1-5 | . | TRBV5-6 | TGTGCCAGCAGCTTCGGCAGGGGAACTAGCAATCAGCCCCAGCATTTT | CASSFGRGTSNQPQHF
. | TRBJ1-1 | once | TRBV7-9 | TGTGCCAGCAGCCGACCGGGATTTGAAGCTTTCTTT | CASSRPGFEAFF
. | TRBJ2-1 | . | TRBV5-6 | TGTGCCAGCAGCTTTGTCCTCGGTGCGACTTCCTACAATGAGCAGTTCTTC | CASSFVLGATSYNEQFF
. | TRBJ1-6 | many | TRBV5-4 | TGTGCCAGCAGCCCCCTCGCGAGCTCCTATAATTCACCCCTCCACTTT | CASSPLASSYNSPLHF
. | TRBJ2-3 | . | TRBV29-1 | TGCAGCGGCGGGGTGGCAGATACGCAGTATTTT | CSGGVADTQYF
. | TRBJ1-2 | few | TRBV2 | TGTGCCAGCAGTGAGGGCGGCGCTAACTATGGCTACACCTTC | CASSEGGANYGYTF
TRBD1 | TRBJ2-1 | few | TRBV7-9 | TGTGCCAGCAGCATTACAGGGGGCAGGGACAATGAGCAGTTCTTC | CASSITGGRDNEQFF
. | TRBJ1-5 | many | TRBV6-1 | TGTGCCAGCAGTGGGGTATATAGCAATCAGCCCCAGCATTTT | CASSGVYSNQPQHF
TRBD1 | TRBJ2-2 | . | TRBV11-3 | TGTGCCAGCAGCTTTGACCGGCCCGGGACAGGGACGAACACCGGGGAGCTGTTTTTT | CASSFDRPGTGTNTGELFF
. | TRBJ1-5 | . | TRBV28 | TGTGCCAGCAGTTTCGACAGGAGCAATCAGCCCCAGCATTTT | CASSFDRSNQPQHF
. | TRBJ2-1 | . | TRBV11-2 | TGTGCCAGCAGGCCCAACCCGGGACTTTCCTACAATGAGCAGTTCTTC | CASRPNPGLSYNEQFF
TRBD2 | TRBJ2-3 | . | TRBV29-1 | TGCAGCGTTGTGAGCGGGAGGGAGCCAATGAGCACAGATACGCAGTATTTT | CSVVSGREPMSTDTQYF
. | TRBJ2-7 | . | TRBV5-1 | TGCGCCAGCAGCTTGGAGACCGACTACGAGCAGTACTTC | CASSLETDYEQYF
. | TRBJ1-1 | . | TRBV19 | TGTGCCAGTAGTCAGGGTATTGCTGAAGCTTTCTTT | CASSQGIAEAFF
. | TRBJ2-3 | . | TRBV29-1 | TGCAGCGTTGAATGGGGTAGCACAGATACGCAGTATTTT | CSVEWGSTDTQYF
. | TRBJ2-1 | . | TRBV27 | TGTGCCAGCAGTTTAGTTGTAAAAAATGAGCAGTTCTTC | CASSLVVKNEQFF
TRBD1 | TRBJ1-2 | few | TRBV5-1 | TGCGCCAGCAGCTTGTGGACAGGGGGCTATGGCTACACCTTC | CASSLWTGGYGYTF
. | TRBJ2-3 | . | TRBV7-9 | TGTGCCAGCAGCTTGTCATCCGATACGCAGTATTTT | CASSLSSDTQYF
. | TRBJ1-1 | . | TRBV11-2 | TGTGCCAGCAGCGGGGGCCCCAGGGTATCGGAAACTGAAGCTTTCTTT | CASSGGPRVSETEAFF
. | TRBJ1-5 | . | TRBV5-6 | TGTGCCAGCAGCTCAACTACTCAGGGGACGGGGCAGGGCCAGCCCCAGCATTTT | CASSSTTQGTGQGQPQHF
. | TRBJ1-2 | few | TRBV6-6 | TGTGCCAGCAGTTACACGGGACTAAATGGCTACACCTTC | CASSYTGLNGYTF
TRBD1 | TRBJ2-3 | many | TRBV7-2 | TGTGCCAGCAGGCGGACAGGGTCCCGTATCACCACAGATACGCAGTATTTT | CASRRTGSRITTDTQYF
. | TRBJ1-1 | . | TRBV9 | TGTGCCAGCAGCGTACGATTTGGGGGCGGCACTGAAGCTTTCTTT | CASSVRFGGGTEAFF
. | TRBJ2-7 | . | TRBV6-5 | TGTGCCAGCAGTTACATCGGGCACAACTACGAGCAGTACTTC | CASSYIGHNYEQYF
TRBD2 | TRBJ2-1 | . | TRBV5-4 | TGTGCCAGCAGCTTAGGTAGCGGGGGCCCAAACAATGAGCAGTTCTTC | CASSLGSGGPNNEQFF
. | TRBJ2-5 | few | TRBV5-1 | TGCGCCAGCAGCTTTATAGGAGAGACCCAGTACTTC | CASSFIGETQYF
TRBD1 | TRBJ1-2 | few | TRBV28 | TGTGCCAGCAGAAGGGACAGGGGCATTCAAGGCTACACCTTC | CASRRDRGIQGYTF
TRBD1 | TRBJ2-1 | . | TRBV27 | TGTGCCAGCAAAACCGGGACAGTCTACAATGAGCAGTTCTTC | CASKTGTVYNEQFF
. | TRBJ1-6 | . | TRBV19 | TGTGCCAGTGGTCAAGGCTCCCCCGGGGATTCACCCCTCCACTTT | CASGQGSPGDSPLHF
. | TRBJ1-5 | once | TRBV6-5 | TGTGCCAGCAACCGTCAGCCCCAGCATTTT | CASNRQPQHF
TRBD1 | TRBJ1-3 | . | TRBV2 | TGTGCCAGCAGCGGGACAGGGGTTAGATCTGGAAACACCATATATTTT | CASSGTGVRSGNTIYF
. | TRBJ1-6 | . | TRBV5-1 | TGCGCCAGCAGCGAGACCCGTGAAGATTCACCCCTCCACTTT | CASSETREDSPLHF
. | TRBJ2-1 | once | TRBV29-1 | TGCAGCACTGACAGATACAATGAGCAGTTCTTC | CSTDRYNEQFF
TRBD1 | TRBJ2-6 | . | TRBV19 | TGTGCCAGTAGTATCAGGGGGCAAGGGGCCAACGTCCTGACTTTC | CASSIRGQGANVLTF
. | TRBJ1-6 | . | TRBV6-5 | TGTGCCAGCAGCCTCCCCCGGATCTATAATTCACCCCTCCACTTT | CASSLPRIYNSPLHF
. | TRBJ1-4 | . | TRBV18 | TGTGCCAGCTCAGAGACCGGGATCGGTAATGAAAAACTGTTTTTT | CASSETGIGNEKLFF
. | TRBJ2-2 | . | TRBV19 | TGTGCCACCCTCTACCCGAACACCGGGGAGCTGTTTTTT | CATLYPNTGELFF
TRBD2 | TRBJ2-7 | . | TRBV4-1 | TGCGCCAGCAGCCAACTGACTAGCGGAGACTCCTACGAGCAGTACTTC | CASSQLTSGDSYEQYF
. | TRBJ2-5 | . | TRBV5-4 | TGTGCCAGCAGCTTGGAATACGAGACCCAGTACTTC | CASSLEYETQYF
. | TRBJ1-2 | . | TRBV30 | TGTGCCTGGACCCCCGGCCGTAACTATGGCTACACCTTC | CAWTPGRNYGYTF
TRBD1 | TRBJ1-3 | few | TRBV6-1 | TGTGCCAGCAGTATTCAGGGGGCTGGAAACACCATATATTTT | CASSIQGAGNTIYF
. | TRBJ1-3 | few | TRBV6-1 | TGTGCCAGCAGTGCGGGGCAGGGTAATTCTGGAAACACCATATATTTT | CASSAGQGNSGNTIYF
. | TRBJ1-2 | few | TRBV25-1 | TGTGCCAGCAGTGAATGGCATGGGGGGCATCCTACTGGCTACACCTTC | CASSEWHGGHPTGYTF
. | TRBJ1-1 | . | TRBV6-1 | TGTGCCAGCAGTACCCGACCCTGGGGGACTGAAGCTTTCTTT | CASSTRPWGTEAFF
. | TRBJ1-5 | many | TRBV18 | TGTGCCAGCTCACCGACTAGAGTGAGGGGCGAGTCTAATCAGCCCCAGCATTTT | CASSPTRVRGESNQPQHF
TRBD2 | TRBJ2-2 | few | TRBV28 | TGTGCCAGCACCCTAGGCGGGAGGTGGCACGGGGAGCTGTTTTTT | CASTLGGRWHGELFF
TRBD2 | TRBJ2-3 | many | TRBV29-1 | TGCAGCGCTTCGGGAGGGCCAAGACCAGATACGCAGTATTTT | CSASGGPRPDTQYF